Below, one TCR beta chain is given with its context. Its antigen is currently unknown. These data come from a study of T cell repertoires in cytomegalovirus infection. Study summary: Indications of both CMV infection and matching HLA type were provided by public TCR beta signatures. Study-wide results and caveats: CMV-specific TCR beta clonotypes restricted by HLA-C were the ones dominating the ex vivo response. People with CMV and the relevant HLA were identified by cumulative public TCR beta family frequency.

V was trimmed by 1 base and J by 9 bases, leaving 13 bases between them. CDR1 is SGHTA and CDR2 is FQGNSA in the germline V gene. The CDR3 has 13 amino acids. TCRdb analysed the reads with MiXCR anew, one entry per CDR3 protein. This sample has around 270,000 distinct CDR3 sequences; approximately 8.3% occur once, and the top ten carry about 16%. V usage is TRBV7-2 and J usage is TRBJ2-7; unclear D gene. Material for sequencing was PBMCs. This clonotype was sampled from a human donor in good health (CMV status not recorded). Some clones in this sample may be carry-over from other donors' samples. The CDR3 here is CASSLESRTGQYF. In DNA form, the CDR3 reads TGTGCCAGCAGCTTAGAGAGTAGAACCGGGCAGTACTTC.